Below, 21 T cell receptor beta chains from the same sample are listed, as sequenced in a study of OX40 agonist ivuxolimab in advanced cancers. Only in-frame clones appear in the TCRdb table, and some are missing; sequencing was by immunoSEQ multiplex PCR. The sample yields fewer than 65,000 clones, around 88% seen once. The sequences come from CD4+ or CD8+ T cells sorted from blood, collected in a trial of the OX40 agonist ivuxolimab. The receptors derive from an adult with an advanced solid tumor such as melanoma, head and neck, liver or kidney cancer.

The genes are TRBV7-2 and TRBJ1-3; D uncertain. The CDR3 is 15 amino acids. Germline lookup yields CDR1 SGHTA and CDR2 FQGNSA. Between the trimmed V and J ends, which lost 6 bases and 0 bases, there was a span of 12 bases. The CDR3 reads CASSRDWSSGNTIYF. CDR3 coding DNA: TGTGCCAGCAGTCGAGACTGGAGCTCTGGAAACACCATATATTTT.

The J gene is TRBJ2-5, the V gene TRBV29-1; TRBD2 matches at 14 bases. Trimming removed 3 bases from V and 5 bases from J; junction bases left unmatched: 5. Germline CDR1 and CDR2: SQVTM and ANQGSEA. This CDR3 comprises 15 residues. In DNA form, the CDR3 reads TGCAGCGTTGAGGGACTAGCGGGAGCCAGGGAGACCCAGTACTTC. Translating it yields CSVEGLAGARETQYF. Using reference TRBV29-1 and TRBJ2-5 for the parts outside the CDR3, the full variable domain is SAVISQKPSRDICQRGTSLTIQCQVDSQVTMMFWYRQQPGQSLTLIATANQGSEATYESGFVIDKFPISRPNLTFSTLTVSNMSPEDSSIYLCSVEGLAGARETQYFGPGTRLLVL.

This chain joins TRBV14 and TRBJ2-7; 10 bases map to TRBD1. CDR3 length: 15 amino acids. Trimming took 3 bases from V and 12 from J; bases not matched to a gene: 14. Germline V gene lookup returns CDR1 SGHDN and CDR2 FVKESK. The CDR3 bases are TGTGCCAGCAGCCAGTCCGGGGACAGGGGAATGTATAGGTACTTC. Its protein is CASSQSGDRGMYRYF.

This clone was detected only once. The gene calls are TRBV5-6 and TRBJ1-1; TRBD1 is a possible D gene (5 bases). CDR3 length: 14 amino acids. Germline values: CDR1 SGHDT, CDR2 YYEEEE. Trimming pared 4 bases from V and 0 bases from J, leaving 10 bases between. CDR3 sequence: CASSEGILNTEAFF. In nucleotides, the CDR3 is TGTGCCAGCAGCGAGGGGATTCTGAACACTGAAGCTTTCTTT.

The rearrangement joins TRBV14 to TRBJ2-7; TRBD1 agrees at 8 bases. Germline V gives CDR1 SGHDN, CDR2 FVKESK. The CDR3 totals 16 residues. Trimming at V came to 4 bases and at J to 3 bases, leaving 11 bases not matched to a gene. This CDR3 is CASSRTDRVNYYEQYF. The CDR3 nucleotides are TGTGCCAGCAGCCGGACGGACAGGGTAAACTACTACGAGCAGTACTTC.

The chain uses TRBV14 and TRBJ1-3; D is undetermined. This CDR3 is built from 14 residues. V was cut by 0 bases and J by 0 bases, with 3 bases left in between. Germline lookup yields CDR1 SGHDN and CDR2 FVKESK. This CDR3 is CASSQDSSGNTIYF. The CDR3 DNA reads as TGTGCCAGCAGCCAAGATAGCTCTGGAAACACCATATATTTT.

J is TRBJ1-2 and V is TRBV7-9; 10 bases fit TRBD1. Germline lookup yields CDR1 SEHNR and CDR2 FQNEAQ (reference sequence). Unmatched junction bases numbered 6, after V lost 3 bases and J lost 5 bases. CDR3 length: 15 residues. CDR3 nucleotides: TGTGCCAGCAGCTTCCCCGGGACAGGGGCTTATGGCTACACCTTC. Its protein product is CASSFPGTGAYGYTF.

The chain combines TRBV28 with TRBJ2-7; maybe TRBD1 (5 bases). The CDR3 length is 13 residues. Germline CDR1 MDHEN, CDR2 SYDVKM. V dropped 7 bases and J dropped 2 bases, with 12 bases sitting between them. For the CDR3, the DNA is TGTGCCAGCAACGATCAGGGTGCCTACGAGCAGTACTTC. Amino acids: CASNDQGAYEQYF.

The rearrangement links TRBV5-6 to TRBJ2-3; 9 nucleotides align to TRBD1. There are 15 residues in the CDR3. The V segment lost 4 bases and the J segment 3 bases; nucleotides outside the gene matches: 6. CDR1 is SGHDT and CDR2 is YYEEEE in the germline V gene. CDR3 bases: TGTGCCAGCAGCCTACAGGGGGCGCGGACAGATACGCAGTATTTT. As protein: CASSLQGARTDTQYF.

The rearrangement links TRBV7-2 to TRBJ1-1; maybe TRBD1 (6 bases). V lost 7 bases, J lost 2 bases, and 14 bases lay in between. This CDR3 has 14 amino acids. Per germline, CDR1 SGHTA and CDR2 FQGNSA. The CDR3 spells CASTEQGPNTEAFF. The CDR3 nucleotides read TGTGCCAGCACCGAACAGGGTCCCAACACTGAAGCTTTCTTT.

This chain uses TRBV6-5 with TRBJ2-5; the D gene could be TRBD1 or TRBD2 (5 bases each). This CDR3 is built from 13 residues. Deletions cut 5 bases from V and 2 bases from J, with 9 bases between. Germline V gene data show CDR1 as MNHEY and CDR2 as SVGAGI. CDR3 region: CASSGTVQETQYF. The CDR3 coding sequence is TGTGCCAGCAGTGGGACGGTTCAAGAGACCCAGTACTTC.

The V call is TRBV5-1, the J call TRBJ2-1; 7 bases align to TRBD1. From germline, CDR1 is SGHRS and CDR2 YFSETQ. V was clipped by 0 bases and J by 6 bases; unmatched bases: 9. The CDR3 sequence is 16 residues long. CDR3 residues: CASSLEGFSGGNEQFF. The CDR3 DNA is TGCGCCAGCAGCTTGGAGGGCTTTTCAGGGGGCAATGAGCAGTTCTTC.

The chain combines TRBV27 with TRBJ2-3; D is possibly TRBD1 (5 bases). CDR1 MNHEY and CDR2 SMNVEV come from the germline V gene (reference sequence). This CDR3 is 12 amino acids long. Between the trimmed V and J ends, which lost 9 bases and 2 bases, there was a span of 9 bases. The CDR3 loop is CASGAPTDTQYF. DNA of the CDR3: TGTGCCAGTGGGGCCCCCACAGATACGCAGTATTTT.

The rearrangement uses TRBV27 and TRBJ2-3; 8 nucleotides line up with TRBD2. The germline CDR1 and CDR2 sequences are MNHEY and SMNVEV (reference sequence). The CDR3 consists of 18 residues. V gave up 7 bases and J gave up 6 bases; unmatched junction bases: 21. The CDR3 nucleotides read TGTGCCAGCATCAGTTCGGTCGCTAGCGGGTATCACGCCGATACGCAGTATTTT. The encoded protein is CASISSVASGYHADTQYF.

The V gene is TRBV5-8, the J gene TRBJ2-5, with 9 bases lining up with TRBD1. The germline V gene has CDR1 SGHTS and CDR2 YDEGEE. The CDR3 runs 15 residues. V gave up 4 bases and J gave up 0 bases; unmatched junction bases: 4. CDR3 coding DNA: TGTGCCAGCAGCCCCGGGACAGGGCACCAAGAGACCCAGTACTTC. Its translation is CASSPGTGHQETQYF.

This clone was recorded only once. In the same sample, other DNA sequences code for this CDR3. This chain links TRBV9 with TRBJ1-2; a possible D gene is TRBD1 (5 bases). Between the trimmed V and J ends, which lost 3 bases and 4 bases, there was a span of 16 bases. There are 15 residues in the CDR3. Germline V lookup: CDR1 SGDLS, CDR2 YYNGEE. The CDR3 spells CASSAGGEGSYGYTF. Here the CDR3 DNA reads TGTGCCAGCAGCGCGGGAGGTGAGGGGAGCTATGGCTACACCTTC.

The chain joins TRBV7-9 to TRBJ2-5; no reliable D call. The CDR3 totals 14 residues. Germline V CDR1 and CDR2: SEHNR, FQNEAQ (reference sequence). V lost 2 bases to trimming and J lost 2 bases, with 9 bases between them. CDR3 DNA sequence: TGTGCCAGCAGCTTACGGCGGTTACAAGAGACCCAGTACTTC. Encoded protein: CASSLRRLQETQYF.

The gene calls are TRBV27 and TRBJ2-7; D could derive from TRBD1 or TRBD2 (5 bases each). Trimming removed 7 bases at V and 3 bases at J, with 22 bases between. From germline, CDR1 is MNHEY and CDR2 SMNVEV (reference sequence). The CDR3 totals 16 residues. This chain's CDR3 is CASTRYRDGLLYEQYF. CDR3 in DNA: TGTGCCAGCACTAGATACCGGGACGGCCTTCTCTACGAGCAGTACTTC.

The genes are TRBV16 and TRBJ2-7; D is uncertain. CDR1 and CDR2 from the germline V gene are KGHSY and FQNENV. The CDR3 loop spans 12 amino acids. With 0 bases removed from V and 2 bases from J, the gap between germline ends came to 2 bases. CDR3 protein: CASSQSTYEQYF. Here the CDR3 DNA reads TGTGCCAGCAGCCAATCGACCTACGAGCAGTACTTC.

The rearrangement links TRBV7-2 to TRBJ2-5, with TRBD2 matching 14 bases. V lost 5 bases and J lost 7; bases outside the gene matches: 9. The germline gives CDR1 SGHTA, CDR2 FQGNSA. The CDR3 contains 16 residues. Here the CDR3 DNA reads TGTGCCAGCAGCATCCCGGGACTAGCGGGGGAGAGGACCCAGTACTTC. Amino acid sequence: CASSIPGLAGERTQYF.

The gene calls are TRBV5-5 and TRBJ2-7, with 12 nucleotides matching TRBD1. Germline CDR1 reads SGHKS; CDR2 reads YYEKEE (reference sequence). CDR3 length: 17 residues. V trimming: 2 bases; J trimming: 4 bases; junction bases outside the gene matches: 10. Written as DNA, the CDR3 is TGTGCCAGCAGCTTTGGCCACCGGGACAGGGGGCCTTACGAGCAGTACTTC. This encodes CASSFGHRDRGPYEQYF. Full variable domain (rest looked up from reference TRBV5-5 and TRBJ2-7): DAGVTQSPTHLIKTRGQQVTLRCSPISGHKSVSWYQQVLGQGPQFIFQYYEKEERGRGNFPDRFSARQFPNYSSELNVNALLLGDSALYLCASSFGHRDRGPYEQYFGPGTRLTVT.